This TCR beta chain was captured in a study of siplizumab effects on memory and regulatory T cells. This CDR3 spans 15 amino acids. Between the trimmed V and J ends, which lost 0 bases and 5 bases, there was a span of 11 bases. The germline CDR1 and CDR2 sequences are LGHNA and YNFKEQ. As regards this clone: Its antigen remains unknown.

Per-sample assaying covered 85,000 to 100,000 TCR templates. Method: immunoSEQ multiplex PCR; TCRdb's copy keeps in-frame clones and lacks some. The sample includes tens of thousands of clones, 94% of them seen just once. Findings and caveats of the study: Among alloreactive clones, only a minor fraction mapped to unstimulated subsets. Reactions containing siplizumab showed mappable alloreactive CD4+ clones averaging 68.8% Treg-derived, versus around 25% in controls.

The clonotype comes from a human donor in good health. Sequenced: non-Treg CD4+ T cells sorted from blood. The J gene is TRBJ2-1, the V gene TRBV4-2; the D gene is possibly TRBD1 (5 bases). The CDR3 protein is CASSQDIQVNNEQFF. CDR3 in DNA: TGTGCCAGCAGCCAAGACATACAGGTAAACAATGAGCAGTTCTTC.